This T cell receptor beta chain was documented in a study of a mutant IDH1 vaccine in newly diagnosed glioma. Study as a whole: Vaccination started 4-6 weeks after radiotherapy alone, or with temozolomide cycles. Points from the study as a whole: No link was apparently found between pseudoprogression and changes in top peripheral T cell clonotypes.

TCRdb's copy holds only in-frame clones and misses some; the assay was immunoSEQ multiplex PCR. The repertoire holds roughly 38,000 clones, with roughly nine tenths as singletons. The sample's time point: week 35, safety follow-up. In every dose of vaccine, 300 ug of mutant IDH1 20-mer peptide was given alongside topical imiquimod. The CDR3 contains 14 residues. From germline, CDR1 is SNHLY and CDR2 FYNNEI. V was clipped by 4 bases and J by 3 bases; unmatched bases: 4. Of note for this clone: Its antigen is undetermined.

Source: PBMCs, taken from a glioma patient whose treatment included an IDH1 peptide vaccine. The gene calls are TRBV2 and TRBJ2-5, with TRBD2 matching 8 bases. This TCR was recovered from a man in his forties with glioma. CDR3 residues: CASSGGSGKETQYF. CDR3 bases: TGTGCCAGCAGTGGGGGTAGCGGGAAAGAGACCCAGTACTTC. Combining the CDR3 with reference TRBV2 and TRBJ2-5 gives the whole variable domain EPEVTQTPSHQVTQMGQEVILRCVPISNHLYFYWYRQILGQKVEFLVSFYNNEISEKSEIFDDQFSVERPDGSNFTLKIRSTKLEDSAMYFCASSGGSGKETQYFGPGTRLLVL.